A selection of T cell receptor beta chains follows, all from one sample in a study of blood T cell repertoires in COVID-19. Clones were read by immunoSEQ multiplex PCR, and TCRdb kept only the in-frame ones, dropping some. The data hold 200,000 to 250,000 clones, with roughly 88% observed a single time. The material sequenced was PBMCs or T cells enriched from blood (not recorded which). These receptors were obtained from a woman in her 50s who had recovered from COVID-19. CDR3s include the opening cysteine and the closing phenylalanine or tryptophan. A D gene is named only where the DNA matches it firmly. Clone size is shown for a subset of rows, as once, few, many or a class of expanded clone.

cdr3_nt,cdr3_aa,d_call,clone_size,j_call,v_call
TGCAGCGTGACTGGACTAGCGGGAGGGATGCGATTCTACGAGCAGTACTTC,CSVTGLAGGMRFYEQYF,TRBD2,-,TRBJ2-7,TRBV29-1
TGTGCCAGCAGCTTACAGGGGGGCGACCACACCATATATTTT,CASSLQGGDHTIYF,TRBD1,-,TRBJ1-3,TRBV7-2
TGTGCCAGCAGCTTAATCGGCTCCTATAATTCACCCCTCCACTTT,CASSLIGSYNSPLHF,-,-,TRBJ1-6,TRBV7-8
TGTGCCAGCTCCCCAAGACAGGGACAAGAGACCCAGTACTTC,CASSPRQGQETQYF,TRBD1,-,TRBJ2-5,TRBV18
TGTGCCAGCAGCTTAGGACGGGGGGACAGGGAGGGTTACACTGAAGCTTTCTTT,CASSLGRGDREGYTEAFF,TRBD1,-,TRBJ1-1,TRBV7-9
TGTGCCAGCAAGCGGAAAGGGAGTGGAAACACCATATATTTT,CASKRKGSGNTIYF,-,once,TRBJ1-3,TRBV27
TGTGCCAGCAGCGCCGTCAGCGGGGGGAGAGCAGATACGCAGTATTTT,CASSAVSGGRADTQYF,TRBD2,-,TRBJ2-3,TRBV9
TGTGCCAGCAGTCCCCGTACCTACAGCTCTGGGGCCAACGTCCTGACTTTC,CASSPRTYSSGANVLTF,-,-,TRBJ2-6,TRBV6-6
TGTGCCAGCACCGGGGACAGGGCGTTCTACGAGCAGTACTTC,CASTGDRAFYEQYF,TRBD1,-,TRBJ2-7,TRBV6-5
TGTGCCAGCAGCTTAAGTCGGGACAGGGGTGTTGAGCAGTTCTTC,CASSLSRDRGVEQFF,TRBD1,-,TRBJ2-1,TRBV5-4
TGTGCCAGCCGCCCCAGGACAGGGTTAACCGGGGAGCTGTTTTTT,CASRPRTGLTGELFF,TRBD1,few,TRBJ2-2,TRBV6-2/TRBV6-3
TGTGCCAGCAGCGTAGGGGACAGACTGAACACTGAAGCTTTCTTT,CASSVGDRLNTEAFF,TRBD1,-,TRBJ1-1,TRBV7-3
TGTGCCAGCCGGGTAATCAGGGGAGAGCAGTTCTTC,CASRVIRGEQFF,-,few,TRBJ2-1,TRBV12-3/TRBV12-4
TGTGCCAGCAGCGCAAATCACCACAGGGACGCGCGAGGCTACACCTTC,CASSANHHRDARGYTF,-,-,TRBJ1-2,TRBV9
TGTGCCAGCAGTGCGGGACAGCGGTACGAGCAGTACTTC,CASSAGQRYEQYF,TRBD1,-,TRBJ2-7,TRBV2
TGTGCCAGCACCTCACAGGGTTATGAGCAGTTCTTC,CASTSQGYEQFF,-,-,TRBJ2-1,TRBV7-9
TGTGCCAGCTCCCCGAGGGAGAGCTCCTACGAGCAGTACTTC,CASSPRESSYEQYF,-,few,TRBJ2-7,TRBV19
TGTGCCAGCAGCTCCGTCCCCCAGCATTTT,CASSSVPQHF,-,-,TRBJ1-5,TRBV11-3
TGTGCCTGGACCCGTAGCGGGGACGAGCAGTACTTC,CAWTRSGDEQYF,TRBD2,-,TRBJ2-7,TRBV30
TGTGCCAGCTCACCACGGCTGGGGCTCGAAGCCTACGAGCAGTACTTC,CASSPRLGLEAYEQYF,-,-,TRBJ2-7,TRBV18
TGTGCCACCAGTGGCGGGGGATCCTACAATGAGCAGTTCTTC,CATSGGGSYNEQFF,TRBD2,-,TRBJ2-1,TRBV24-1
TGCGCCAGCAGCTCCCGGGTCTCCTACAATGAGCAGTTCTTC,CASSSRVSYNEQFF,-,once,TRBJ2-1,TRBV5-1